Presented here are 22 T cell receptor beta chains from one specimen sequenced in a study of T cell clonotyping in hematopoietic cell transplantation. Stated time point: recipient sample about 28 days before transplant, after cytoreduction. Clones were read by immunoSEQ multiplex PCR, and TCRdb kept only the in-frame ones, dropping some. Of more than 8,000 clones listed, more than 85% are singletons. Sequenced material: peripheral blood mononuclear cells, taken before stem cell transplant. The source is a woman aged 55-75 years with acute myeloid leukemia. Some clones in this sample may be carry-over from other donors' samples.

This chain connects TRBV28 to TRBJ2-1, with TRBD2 matching 8 bases. V was pared by 5 bases and J by 8 bases, with 8 bases of the junction left unmatched. The CDR3 is 14 residues long. Germline V gene sequence: CDR1 MDHEN, CDR2 SYDVKM. The CDR3 loop reads CASSTRTSSDEQFF. The CDR3 bases are TGTGCCAGCAGTACCCGGACTAGCAGCGATGAGCAGTTCTTC.

V usage is TRBV2 and J usage is TRBJ2-3, with D possibly being TRBD1 (6 bases). The CDR3 runs to 15 residues. The germline V gene encodes CDR1 SNHLY and CDR2 FYNNEI. The ends were cut back, 4 bases at V and 0 bases at J, with 11 bases in the middle. The CDR3 nucleotides read TGTGCCAGCAGTGGACAGGTTACTAGCACAGATACGCAGTATTTT. As protein: CASSGQVTSTDTQYF.

This sequence joins TRBV7-9 and TRBJ2-7, with 9 bases that match TRBD1. Germline values: CDR1 SEHNR, CDR2 FQNEAQ (reference sequence). The CDR3 has 15 amino acids. With 2 bases clipped from V and 4 bases from J, the junction kept 6 bases outside the gene matches. CDR3 DNA: TGTGCCAGCAGCTTAACCGGGACAGGGTCGTACGAGCAGTACTTC. Translated: CASSLTGTGSYEQYF.

V usage is TRBV18 and J usage is TRBJ1-2; D perhaps matches TRBD1 (5 bases). This CDR3 has 16 residues. Trimming pared 0 bases from V and 0 bases from J, leaving 11 bases between. Germline V lookup: CDR1 KGHSH, CDR2 LQKENI. In DNA, the CDR3 is TGTGCCAGCTCACCACCCGGGACCGCAGCTAACTATGGCTACACCTTC. Translating it yields CASSPPGTAANYGYTF.

V is TRBV7-9 and J is TRBJ2-3; TRBD2 matches 9 bases. CDR3 length: 16 amino acids. Germline lookup yields CDR1 SEHNR and CDR2 FQNEAQ (reference sequence). With V trimmed by 3 bases and J by 5 bases, 9 bases remained unmatched. Here the CDR3 reads CASSLEAGGLEDTQYF. The CDR3 DNA follows: TGTGCCAGCAGCTTGGAAGCGGGAGGCCTGGAAGATACGCAGTATTTT.

This clone was observed a single time. The chain links TRBV27 to TRBJ2-1, with 12 bases identical to TRBD2. Trimming at V came to 7 bases and at J to 6 bases, leaving 10 bases not matched to a gene. This CDR3 region has 16 residues. The germline gives CDR1 MNHEY, CDR2 SMNVEV (reference sequence). The CDR3 DNA is TGTGCCAGCACCATCCCTGGACTAGCGGGACTCAATGAGCAGTTCTTC. Protein sequence: CASTIPGLAGLNEQFF.

Concerning this clone: An end of the junction differs from the germline gene, which may be a read error. The chain couples TRBV6-5 to TRBJ2-3, with 13 bases matching TRBD2. Germline V gene sequence: CDR1 MNHEY, CDR2 SVGAGI. The CDR3 totals 12 residues. In nucleotides, the CDR3 is TGTGCCAGCAGTCCGGGACTAGCGGGATTGGATTTT. Its protein is CASSPGLAGLDF.

The V and J genes are TRBV21-1 and TRBJ2-4; the table gives TRBD2 as D, unverified against the DNA. TRBV21-1 is noted as a pseudogene. The CDR3 contains 17 residues. The CDR3 reads CASIWTSGNLAKNIQYF. DNA for the CDR3: TGTGCCAGCATCTGGACTAGCGGGAATCTAGCCAAAAACATTCAGTACTTC.

The chain joins TRBV28 to TRBJ2-1, with D unclear. The CDR3 is 13 amino acids. Trimming left V 1 base short and J 4 bases short, with 5 bases between. Germline CDR1 reads MDHEN; CDR2 reads SYDVKM. Here the CDR3 DNA reads TGTGCCAGCAGTTTATCTTTGTACAATGAGCAGTTCTTC. Protein: CASSLSLYNEQFF.

This sequence joins TRBV5-1 and TRBJ2-3, with 8 nucleotides matching TRBD2. The CDR3 sequence is 17 residues long. CDR1 and CDR2 from the germline V gene are SGHRS and YFSETQ. Germline trimming cut 1 base from V and 0 bases from J; bases unmatched to any gene: 7. In DNA, the CDR3 is TGCGCCAGCAGCTTGACTAGCGGAGGGGGGAGCACAGATACGCAGTATTTT. Translating it yields CASSLTSGGGSTDTQYF. Drawing the rest from reference TRBV5-1 and TRBJ2-3, the complete variable domain is KAGVTQTPRYLIKTRGQQVTLSCSPISGHRSVSWYQQTPGQGLQFLFEYFSETQRNKGNFPGRFSGRQFSNSRSEMNVSTLELGDSALYLCASSLTSGGGSTDTQYFGPGTRLTVL.

J is TRBJ1-1 and V is TRBV28; 7 nucleotides line up with TRBD1. The CDR3 is 13 residues long. CDR1 is MDHEN, CDR2 SYDVKM, per germline. Trimming cost V 6 bases and J 1 base; bases outside gene matches: 2. The CDR3 spells CASRTGTNTEAFF. The CDR3 nucleotides are TGTGCCAGCAGGACAGGGACGAACACTGAAGCTTTCTTT.

The table lists this clone with a count of one. The V and J genes are TRBV27 and TRBJ1-2; D perhaps matches TRBD1 (5 bases). Trimming cost V 0 bases and J 5 bases, with 10 bases left between them. The CDR3 is 14 amino acids. Germline V gene data show CDR1 as MNHEY and CDR2 as SMNVEV (reference sequence). CDR3 nucleotide sequence: TGTGCCAGCAGTTTATCGGGGGGTAATTATGGCTACACCTTC. Its protein product is CASSLSGGNYGYTF.

The chain links TRBV27 to TRBJ2-1, with 7 bases matching TRBD1. This CDR3 contains 15 residues. Per the germline V gene, CDR1 is MNHEY and CDR2 is SMNVEV (reference sequence). The V segment lost 5 bases and the J segment 5 bases; nucleotides outside the gene matches: 9. The CDR3: CASSAGTAKNNEQFF. In DNA form, the CDR3 reads TGTGCCAGCAGTGCTGGGACAGCAAAAAACAATGAGCAGTTCTTC.

The chain uses TRBV6-6 and TRBJ2-7; TRBD1 aligns across 8 bases. Germline values: CDR1 MNHNY, CDR2 SVGAGI (reference sequence). The J segment lost 0 bases and the V segment lost 6 bases, leaving 7 bases of the junction unmatched. The CDR3 contains 15 residues. CDR3 nucleotides: TGTGCCAGCAGGGGGGCCACAGGGGGCTCCTACGAGCAGTACTTC. Translation gives CASRGATGGSYEQYF.

The V gene is TRBV27, the J gene TRBJ1-5; D uncertain. The CDR3 totals 14 residues. Germline CDR1 is MNHEY and CDR2 is SMNVEV (reference sequence). The V end lost 6 bases, the J end lost 0 bases, and 9 bases lay between the germline ends. In DNA, the CDR3 is TGTGCCAGCAGCTCGTCAGGTAGCAATCAGCCCCAGCATTTT. This gives the protein CASSSSGSNQPQHF.

The V call is TRBV29-1, the J call TRBJ1-2; D is perhaps TRBD1 (6 bases). The CDR3 is made up of 12 amino acids. CDR1 is SQVTM, CDR2 ANQGSEA, per germline. Between the trimmed V and J ends, which lost 4 bases and 4 bases, there was a span of 10 bases. The CDR3 spells CSVGDTSYGYTF. For the CDR3, the DNA is TGCAGCGTTGGGGACACTAGCTATGGCTACACCTTC.

This chain uses TRBV6-6 with TRBJ2-1; D is perhaps TRBD2 (6 bases). Germline-derived CDR1 and CDR2 are MNHNY and SVGAGI (reference sequence). This CDR3 contains 13 residues. V was pared by 10 bases and J by 0 bases, with 10 bases between. CDR3 protein: CATETSSYNEQFF. The CDR3 region has the DNA TGTGCCACGGAGACTAGCTCCTACAATGAGCAGTTCTTC.

In nucleotides, the CDR3 is TGTGCCAGCAGCACCTTCGGGGAGGGGAACACCGGGGAGCTGTTTTTT. This translates into CASSTFGEGNTGELFF. The chain joins TRBV7-3 to TRBJ2-2; 7 bases map to TRBD2. The V segment lost 5 bases and the J segment 1 base; nucleotides outside the gene matches: 7. There are 16 residues in the CDR3. CDR1 SGHTA and CDR2 FQGTGA come from the germline V gene.

Only a few counts were recorded for this clone. The rearrangement links TRBV28 to TRBJ2-7; D is uncertain. Germline V lookup: CDR1 MDHEN, CDR2 SYDVKM. V lost 6 bases and J 9 bases, leaving 3 bases between the germline ends. The CDR3 loop spans 8 amino acids. CDR3 sequence reads: CASRGQYF. DNA for the CDR3: TGTGCCAGCAGGGGGCAGTACTTC.

This clone came up once. The CDR3 spells CATEPGTSGRRNEQFF. Written as DNA, the CDR3 is TGTGCCACTGAACCGGGGACTAGCGGGAGAAGGAATGAGCAGTTCTTC. V and J are TRBV19 and TRBJ2-1; 14 bases fit TRBD2. The junction had 12 bases not matched to a gene; V was cut back by 10 bases and J by 7 bases. Germline CDR1 is LNHDA and CDR2 is SQIVND (reference sequence). This CDR3 contains 16 residues.

The chain links TRBV30 to TRBJ1-5, with a possible D match to TRBD1 (6 bases). This CDR3 is 13 amino acids long. Trimming pared 4 bases from V and 3 bases from J, leaving 10 bases between. Germline V gene sequence: CDR1 GTSNPN, CDR2 SVGIG (reference sequence). CDR3 region: CAWTGHYNQPQHF. The CDR3, as DNA: TGTGCCTGGACGGGACACTACAATCAGCCCCAGCATTTT.

This clone is a singleton in its sample. The chain is built from TRBV19 and TRBJ1-3; 10 nucleotides match TRBD1. Losses at the gene ends were 5 bases for V and 6 bases for J; bases not matched to a gene: 10. Germline CDR1 LNHDA, CDR2 SQIVND (reference sequence). The length of the CDR3 is 16 residues. This CDR3 reads CASSVLSGTGENTIYF. CDR3 in DNA: TGTGCCAGTAGTGTACTTTCCGGGACAGGGGAAAACACCATATATTTT.